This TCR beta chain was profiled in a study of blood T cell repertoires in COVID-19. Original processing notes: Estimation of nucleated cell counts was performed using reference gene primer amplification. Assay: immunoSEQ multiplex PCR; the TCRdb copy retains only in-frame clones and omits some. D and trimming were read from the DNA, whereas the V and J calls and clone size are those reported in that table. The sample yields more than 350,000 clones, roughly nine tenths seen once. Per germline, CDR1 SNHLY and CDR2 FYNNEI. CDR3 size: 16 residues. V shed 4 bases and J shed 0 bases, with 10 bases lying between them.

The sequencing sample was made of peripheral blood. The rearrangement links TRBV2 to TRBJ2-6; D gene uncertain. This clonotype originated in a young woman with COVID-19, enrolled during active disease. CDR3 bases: TGTGCCAGCAGTGTTACAGAAGACTCTGGGGCCAACGTCCTGACTTTC. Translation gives CASSVTEDSGANVLTF.